These T cell receptor beta chains were read from a single sample in a study of radiation and T cells in renal cell carcinoma. TCRdb's copy holds only in-frame clones and misses some; the assay was immunoSEQ multiplex PCR. Here the sample spans tens of thousands of clones, just over 85% being singletons. This specimen was blood, taken from a patient whose treatment included radiotherapy and nephrectomy. These receptor sequences come from a woman between 45 and 65 years old with renal cell carcinoma. Each CDR3 is given with its conserved first and last residue. A D gene is named only where the DNA matches it firmly. Rows may omit the clone size; those that give it use once, few, many or a size class.

j_call | d_call | v_call | clone_size | cdr3_aa | cdr3_nt
TRBJ1-2 | - | TRBV7-8 | few | CASSLPDRIRYTF | TGTGCCAGCAGCTTACCCGACCGGATCCGCTACACCTTC
TRBJ2-4 | - | TRBV7-2 | - | CASSLAGPLGAKNIQYF | TGTGCCAGCAGCTTAGCAGGCCCCCTTGGAGCCAAAAACATTCAGTACTTC
TRBJ1-1 | - | TRBV6-5 | few | CASRLKVENTEAFF | TGTGCCAGCAGGCTGAAGGTTGAGAATACTGAAGCTTTCTTT
TRBJ2-7 | TRBD2 | TRBV18 | - | CASSPLRETYEQYF | TGTGCCAGCTCACCACTGCGGGAGACCTACGAGCAGTACTTC
TRBJ1-1 | - | TRBV6-5 | - | CASSSRQVMNTEAFF | TGTGCCAGCAGCTCTCGACAGGTGATGAACACTGAAGCTTTCTTT
TRBJ2-3 | TRBD2 | TRBV7-2 | once | CASSIAGASTDTQYF | TGTGCCAGCAGCATAGCGGGGGCGAGCACAGATACGCAGTATTTT
TRBJ1-2 | TRBD1 | TRBV4-3 | - | CASSQGFGQGKRYTF | TGCGCCAGCAGCCAAGGATTTGGACAGGGGAAGCGCTACACCTTC
TRBJ1-1 | - | TRBV4-3 | - | CASSQVIFGLSGTEAFF | TGCGCCAGCAGCCAAGTAATTTTTGGGCTTTCCGGCACTGAAGCTTTCTTT
TRBJ2-7 | - | TRBV19 | - | CASSLGPPYEQYF | TGTGCCAGTAGTCTGGGCCCACCCTACGAGCAGTACTTC
TRBJ2-1 | - | TRBV19 | - | CASSPRGGPRPYNEQFF | TGTGCCAGTAGTCCCAGGGGGGGCCCCAGGCCCTACAATGAGCAGTTCTTC
TRBJ1-1 | - | TRBV6-5 | - | CASSPLSGTEAFF | TGTGCCAGCAGCCCCTTATCTGGCACTGAAGCTTTCTTT
TRBJ2-7 | - | TRBV7-2 | - | CASSPDYEQYF | TGTGCCAGCAGCCCAGATTACGAGCAGTACTTC
TRBJ1-6 | - | TRBV6-6 | once | CASSEQGPDNSPLHF | TGTGCCAGCAGTGAGCAGGGGCCCGATAATTCACCCCTCCACTTT
TRBJ2-7 | - | TRBV6-6 | once | CASSYLQGEQYF | TGTGCCAGCAGTTACTTACAGGGCGAGCAGTACTTC
TRBJ2-7 | TRBD2 | TRBV7-7 | - | CASSPSCGRVSYEQYF | TGTGCTAGCAGCCCGAGCTGCGGGAGGGTAAGCTACGAGCAGTACTTC
TRBJ2-3 | - | TRBV5-1 | once | CASSLGLSTDTQYF | TGCGCCAGCAGCTTGGGTCTGAGCACAGATACGCAGTATTTT
TRBJ2-5 | TRBD1 | TRBV15 | - | CATSRSDREETQYF | TGTGCCACCAGCAGATCGGACAGGGAAGAGACCCAGTACTTC